Shown below are 13 T cell receptor beta chains from a single sample sequenced in a study of T cell responses to AZD1222 COVID-19 vaccine. The method was immunoSEQ multiplex PCR; TCRdb's version includes in-frame clones alone and lacks a portion of them. The sample lists some 130,000 clones; roughly 90% were seen once. Specimen: peripheral blood, collected on day 0 of AZD1222 vaccination. The receptor set was obtained from an adult in good health.

The gene calls are TRBV10-2 and TRBJ2-7, with TRBD2 identical over 14 bases. Germline lookup yields CDR1 WSHSY and CDR2 SAAADI. With 7 bases clipped from V and 3 bases from J, the junction kept 5 bases outside the gene matches. This CDR3 has 15 amino acids. The CDR3 reads CASTEGLAGVYEQYF. DNA for the CDR3: TGCGCCAGCACCGAGGGACTAGCGGGAGTCTACGAGCAGTACTTC.

The chain employs TRBV5-5 and TRBJ1-5; a weak D match, TRBD1 (5 bases). Germline lookup yields CDR1 SGHKS and CDR2 YYEKEE (reference sequence). V dropped 2 bases and J dropped 2 bases, with 8 bases sitting between them. This CDR3 comprises 14 residues. CDR3: CASSFGDGNQPQHF. DNA for the CDR3: TGTGCCAGCAGCTTCGGGGACGGCAATCAGCCCCAGCATTTT. Variable domain in full (rest from reference TRBV5-5 and TRBJ1-5): DAGVTQSPTHLIKTRGQQVTLRCSPISGHKSVSWYQQVLGQGPQFIFQYYEKEERGRGNFPDRFSARQFPNYSSELNVNALLLGDSALYLCASSFGDGNQPQHFGDGTRLSIL.

The gene calls are TRBV5-1 and TRBJ1-2, with 7 bases lining up with TRBD1. Losses at the gene ends were 0 bases for V and 8 bases for J; bases not matched to a gene: 16. The CDR3 extends over 17 amino acids. Germline assignment: CDR1 SGHRS and CDR2 YFSETQ. The CDR3: CASSLAGKAQWTGGYTF. CDR3 in DNA: TGCGCCAGCAGCTTGGCCGGCAAGGCCCAATGGACAGGCGGCTACACCTTC.

V gene TRBV9 combines with J gene TRBJ2-1; 14 bases are shared with TRBD2. After removal of 3 bases from V and 6 bases from J, the junction contained 2 bases not matched to a gene. The germline gives CDR1 SGDLS, CDR2 YYNGEE. The CDR3 contains 15 residues. CDR3 in amino acids: CASSEGLAGVNEQFF. CDR3 bases: TGTGCCAGCAGCGAGGGACTAGCGGGAGTCAATGAGCAGTTCTTC.

The V call is TRBV3-1 (or the pseudogene TRBV3-2), the J call TRBJ1-6, with 8 bases fitting TRBD1. The CDR3 spans 17 residues. The germline V gene encodes CDR1 LGHDT and CDR2 YNNKEL (reference sequence). Trimming at V came to 0 bases and at J to 0 bases, leaving 1 base not matched to a gene. CDR3 nucleotides: TGTGCCAGCAGCCAAGATCAGGGGGCCTCCTATAATTCACCCCTCCACTTT. Translated, it gives CASSQDQGASYNSPLHF.

The CDR3 is CASSFQGETEAFF. The CDR3 DNA reads as TGTGCCAGCAGCTTTCAGGGGGAAACTGAAGCTTTCTTT. The chain has TRBV11-3 and TRBJ1-1; 7 nucleotides line up with TRBD1. CDR3 size: 13 residues. Losses at the gene ends were 3 bases for V and 5 bases for J; bases not matched to a gene: 3. Germline V CDR1 and CDR2: SGHNT, YENEEA.

This clone was counted once. Mismatch with germline at one junction end may stem from a read error. The rearrangement joins TRBV5-1 to TRBJ2-3, with 9 nucleotides matching TRBD2. This CDR3 has 14 amino acids. Germline V gene sequence: CDR1 SGHRS, CDR2 YFSETQ. The CDR3 spells CASSSGTSRDTQYF. DNA for the CDR3: TGCGCCAGCAGCAGCGGGACTAGCAGAGATACGCAGTATTTT. Full variable domain (remainder filled in from reference TRBV5-1 and TRBJ2-3): KAGVTQTPRYLIKTRGQQVTLSCSPISGHRSVSWYQQTPGQGLQFLFEYFSETQRNKGNFPGRFSGRQFSNSRSEMNVSTLELGDSALYLCASSSGTSRDTQYFGPGTRLTVL.

This clone was seen a few times. This chain joins TRBV19 and TRBJ1-1; 7 nucleotides line up with TRBD1. This CDR3 is 15 amino acids long. V shed 6 bases and J 8 bases; nucleotides not matched to a gene: 15. Germline V gives CDR1 LNHDA, CDR2 SQIVND (reference sequence). The CDR3 nucleotides are TGTGCCAGTAGCGGGGACTTCGGGGGGACAGCCGAAGCTTTCTTT. Translation: CASSGDFGGTAEAFF. Supplemented by reference TRBV19 and TRBJ1-1, the full variable domain reads DGGITQSPKYLFRKEGQNVTLSCEQNLNHDAMYWYRQDPGQGLRLIYYSQIVNDFQKGDIAEGYSVSREKKESFPLTVTSAQKNPTAFYLCASSGDFGGTAEAFFGQGTRLTVV.

V usage is TRBV13 and J usage is TRBJ2-7; TRBD2 matches at 7 bases. Germline loops: CDR1 PRHDT, CDR2 FYEKMQ (reference sequence). The J segment lost 6 bases and the V segment lost 3 bases, leaving 5 bases of the junction unmatched. The CDR3 runs 13 residues. CDR3 residues: CASSLGGGGEQYF. In DNA form, the CDR3 reads TGTGCCAGCAGCTTGGGAGGCGGGGGCGAGCAGTACTTC.

The V and J genes are TRBV5-4 and TRBJ2-3; 8 nucleotides match TRBD2. This CDR3 has 16 amino acids. Trimming took 9 bases from V and 2 from J; bases not matched to a gene: 14. Germline CDR1 and CDR2: SGHNT and YYREEE (reference sequence). CDR3 sequence reads: CATSKEAGAFTDTQYF. The CDR3 DNA sequence: TGTGCCACCTCCAAGGAAGCGGGGGCCTTCACAGATACGCAGTATTTT.

The genes are TRBV27 and TRBJ1-5; tentative D call: TRBD1 (5 bases). Trimming removed 0 bases from V and 4 bases from J, with 13 bases in between. Looked up from germline, CDR1 is MNHEY and CDR2 is SMNVEV (reference sequence). The CDR3 extends over 16 amino acids. The CDR3 sequence: CASSLSSAGGNQPQHF. For the CDR3, the DNA is TGTGCCAGCAGTTTATCATCGGCGGGGGGTAATCAGCCCCAGCATTTT.

The V and J genes are TRBV6-5 and TRBJ1-5, with D possibly matching TRBD1 (6 bases). The CDR3 consists of 13 residues. The V gene lost 6 bases and the J gene lost 7 bases, with 13 bases spanning the gap. CDR1 is MNHEY and CDR2 is SVGAGI in the germline V gene. The CDR3 DNA reads as TGTGCCAGCAGAAAACAGGGTGGACAGCCCCAGCATTTT. Translated, it gives CASRKQGGQPQHF.

For the CDR3, the DNA is TGTGCCAGCTCAGCTACAGGGGACTCTGGAAACACCATATATTTT. Translating gives CASSATGDSGNTIYF. The chain combines TRBV18 with TRBJ1-3; 7 bases are a match to TRBD1. The trim removed 5 bases at V and 0 bases at J, leaving 4 bases unmatched. Germline V CDR1 and CDR2: KGHSH, LQKENI. The CDR3 runs 15 residues.